This T cell receptor beta chain was identified in a study of naive and memory T cell subsets. General observations from the study: In naive cells, over 95% of TCR sequences were seen only once. No ground truth validated the naive and memory repertoire findings.

About this clonotype: Its cognate antigen is unknown.

An equimolar mix of two oligonucleotides served as the beta constant-region primer for TRBC1 and TRBC2. Nested alpha and beta constant-region primers with the SP2 primer drove four PCR rounds on ligated cDNA. TCRdb fed the UMI-ligation and nested PCR reads into MiXCR, producing one record per CDR3 protein. Of about 21,000 distinct CDR3 sequences in the sample, roughly 9.6% were seen once. Sequencing input: central memory CD8+ T cells from blood. The sequence came from a human donor in good health.

The CDR3 spells CSARPSLFSYEQYF. The CDR3 nucleotides are TGCAGTGCGCGGCCTAGTCTTTTCTCCTACGAGCAGTACTTC. The chain is built from TRBV20-1 and TRBJ2-7; D uncertain. The V and J ends lost 6 bases and 0 bases respectively, with 15 bases between them. This CDR3 spans 14 amino acids. In germline, CDR1 is DFQATT, CDR2 SNEGSKA (reference sequence).